This T cell receptor beta chain came from a study of control samples from healthy donors and cancer patients. V was trimmed by 2 bases and J by 5 bases, leaving 21 bases between them. Germline lookup yields CDR1 MNHEY and CDR2 SMNVEV (reference sequence). This CDR3 comprises 17 residues. Here immunoSEQ multiplex PCR was the method, and the copy in TCRdb shows in-frame clones only, minus some. The table shows 35,000 to 45,000 clones, with 75% to 90% occurring only once. In its sample, this clone was seen once. Source material: blood. The clonotype comes from a man aged 55 to 70 in good health. This chain joins TRBV27 and TRBJ1-2; a weak D match, TRBD1 (6 bases). CDR3 sequence (DNA): TGTGCCAGCAGTTTAACCAGGGTAGGGGGTCCGATTTATGGCTACACCTTC. This encodes CASSLTRVGGPIYGYTF.